The 5 T cell receptor beta chains below all came from one sample that was sequenced in a study of tumor-infiltrating lymphocytes in primary liver carcinoma. The authors took blood RNA from unsorted whole blood and also extracted germline DNA. From around 0.5 ug total RNA, TCR beta cDNA was generated with a primer in the constant region. Amplification in three nested multiplex PCR rounds with slightly modified ARM-PCR gave rise to TCR beta libraries. In the first two PCR rounds, TRBV1-TRBV30 forward primers were paired with a C-beta reverse primer, and each round lasted roughly 9 cycles. TCRdb called the multiplex PCR reads again in MiXCR, with one record for every CDR3 protein. The table includes 300,000 to 400,000 distinct CDR3 sequences, almost 65% detected once. The specimen was peripheral blood. The receptors shown here come from a man between 35 and 55 years old with primary liver carcinoma and hepatitis B virus infection.

This sequence joins TRBV5-1 and TRBJ2-3; TRBD1 matches at 7 bases. Germline CDR1 reads SGHRS; CDR2 reads YFSETQ. J was trimmed by 0 bases and V by 0 bases; bases with no gene match: 4. This CDR3 is 16 amino acids long. The chain's CDR3 is CASSLADRESTDTQYF. As DNA, the CDR3 is TGCGCCAGCAGCTTGGCCGACAGGGAGAGCACAGATACGCAGTATTTT. The full variable domain, rest sourced from reference TRBV5-1 and TRBJ2-3, is KAGVTQTPRYLIKTRGQQVTLSCSPISGHRSVSWYQQTPGQGLQFLFEYFSETQRNKGNFPGRFSGRQFSNSRSEMNVSTLELGDSALYLCASSLADRESTDTQYFGPGTRLTVL.

Concerning this clonotype itself: A junction end diverges from the germline sequence, so it may reflect a read error. V usage is TRBV11-2 and J usage is TRBJ2-7, with D unclear. This CDR3 is built from 15 residues. From germline, CDR1 is SGHAT and CDR2 FQNNGV. The CDR3 DNA is TGTGCCAGCGGCTTAGATCTTCCCAAGACTTACGAGCAGTACTTC. As protein: CASGLDLPKTYEQYF.

Details on this clonotype: With a much larger clone just one base away, this may be a read error. The genes are TRBV6-6 and TRBJ2-7; 8 nucleotides agree with TRBD2. This CDR3 comprises 14 residues. CDR1 and CDR2 (germline): MNHNY, SVGAGI (reference sequence). CDR3 sequence: CASSCRLAGYGQYF. CDR3 DNA: TGTGCCAGCAGTTGCCGCCTAGCGGGCTACGGGCAGTACTTC.

Comments on this clonotype: A much larger clone is a single base away; this may be a read error. The chain has TRBV7-9 and TRBJ2-1; D gene ambiguous. The CDR3 runs to 14 residues. V was shortened by 0 bases and J by 5 bases, with 8 bases between the two germline ends. Per germline, CDR1 SEHNR and CDR2 FQNEAQ (reference sequence). The CDR3 is CASSLATWNNEQFF. CDR3 nucleotides: TGTGCCAGCAGCTTAGCGACTTGGAACAATGAGCAGTTCTTC.

The rearrangement joins TRBV10-3 to TRBJ2-2, with D perhaps being TRBD1 or TRBD2 (5 bases each). The CDR3 has 18 amino acids. V lost 9 bases to trimming and J lost 1 base, with 24 bases between them. Germline lookup yields CDR1 ENHRY and CDR2 SYGVKD. CDR3 sequence (DNA): TGTGCCATGGGCCAGGGCCCTGTGGGTAGCGAGAACACCGGGGAGCTGTTTTTT. Encoded protein: CAMGQGPVGSENTGELFF.